These 22 T cell receptor beta chains were all obtained from the same sample, sequenced in a study of regulatory T cells in long-lasting Graves disease. Time point denoted: persistent/refractory GD, antithyroid drugs over 5 years with positive TRAb. From PBMCs, RNA was extracted and then used to make the TCR library. Investigators prepared the TCR beta libraries by applying iRepertoire HTBI primers and Arm-PCR of CDR3 regions. TCRdb called the multiplex PCR reads again in MiXCR, with one record for every CDR3 protein. The sample carries around 450,000 distinct CDR3 sequences, around a fifth recorded once. This material consisted of peripheral blood mononuclear cells (PBMCs), taken when the disease was refractory, from a patient treated with antithyroid drugs. Receptor source: a female donor with Graves disease.

Comment on this clonotype: This may arise from a read error, as a much more abundant clone is one base away. V and J are TRBV7-8 and TRBJ1-2; no firm D call. The CDR3 length is 17 residues. Looked up from germline, CDR1 is SGHVS and CDR2 is FQNEAQ. The CDR3: CANSLVVRQDGNYGYTF. CDR3 DNA: TGTGCCAACAGCTTAGTTGTCAGACAAGATGGAAACTATGGCTACACCTTC.

This clonotype was seen ten or more times. CDR3 nucleotide sequence: TGTGCCAGCAGCTCAAACCGGGGTCTGGGCTACGAGCAGTACTTC. It specifies CASSSNRGLGYEQYF. This chain uses TRBV11-2 with TRBJ2-7, with D tentatively TRBD2 (5 bases). CDR1 SGHAT and CDR2 FQNNGV come from the germline V gene. CDR3 length: 15 residues. Trimming pared 4 bases from V and 3 bases from J, leaving 16 bases between.

Only a few counts were recorded for this clonotype. J is TRBJ1-1 and V is TRBV7-3; possible D gene TRBD1, 6 bases. This CDR3 spans 16 amino acids. The germline V gene has CDR1 SGHTA and CDR2 FQGTGA. Trimming cost V 1 base and J 0 bases, with 12 bases left between them. The CDR3 reads CASSLMGGPMNTEAFF. The CDR3 region has the DNA TGTGCCAGCAGCTTAATGGGGGGCCCAATGAACACTGAAGCTTTCTTT.

Comments on this clonotype: Just one base apart from a much larger clone, this may be a read error. CDR3 sequence reads: CASSRGQAYEQYV. CDR3 bases: TGTGCCAGCAGCCGCGGACAGGCCTACGAGCAGTACGTC. The rearrangement links TRBV11-2 to TRBJ2-7; 7 bases match TRBD1. CDR3 length: 13 amino acids. The V segment lost 5 bases and the J segment 2 bases; nucleotides outside the gene matches: 3. Germline V gives CDR1 SGHAT, CDR2 FQNNGV.

The chain employs TRBV4-2 and TRBJ2-5; TRBD1 is a possible D gene (6 bases). The V gene's germline CDR1 is LGHNA and CDR2 YNFKEQ. V gave up 0 bases and J gave up 4 bases, with 18 bases separating them. The CDR3 length is 17 residues. CDR3 DNA sequence: TGTGCCAGCAGCCAAGATTGGCTAGCCCGAGGGGGAGAGACCCAGTACTTC. Its translation: CASSQDWLARGGETQYF.

The V call is TRBV19, the J call TRBJ1-2; D ambiguous. Germline V CDR1 and CDR2: LNHDA, SQIVND (reference sequence). V lost 7 bases to trimming and J lost 5 bases, with 14 bases between them. The CDR3 has 13 amino acids. Here the CDR3 DNA reads TGTGCCAGTAAGGTTTCGGGGAGATATGGCTACACCTTC. Translated: CASKVSGRYGYTF.

This clonotype was detected many times. The rearrangement links TRBV28 to TRBJ2-7, with D possibly called TRBD1 or TRBD2 (5 bases each). The V end lost 6 bases, the J end lost 3 bases, and 12 bases lay between the germline ends. CDR1 is MDHEN, CDR2 SYDVKM, per germline. The CDR3 is 13 amino acids. The CDR3 coding sequence is TGTGCCAGCAGCTGGGTGGGGGACTACGAGCAGTACTTC. Residues: CASSWVGDYEQYF.

This clonotype was observed many times. J is TRBJ1-4 and V is TRBV3-1; D is unclear. V lost 0 bases and J 5 bases, leaving 10 bases between the germline ends. The CDR3 is 15 residues long. Germline CDR1 reads LGHDT; CDR2 reads YNNKEL (reference sequence). The CDR3 is CASSQDISFNEKLFF. CDR3 bases: TGTGCCAGCAGCCAAGATATATCCTTCAATGAAAAACTGTTTTTT.

The V and J genes are TRBV11-2 and TRBJ2-1; 12 bases are a match to TRBD2. With 1 base clipped from V and 8 bases from J, the junction kept 12 bases outside the gene matches. CDR1 SGHAT and CDR2 FQNNGV come from the germline V gene. CDR3 length equals 18 residues. The CDR3 nucleotides are TGTGCCAGCAGCTTAGCACTAGCGGGGGGCCCTGGGGTGGATGAGCAGTTCTTC. Translated: CASSLALAGGPGVDEQFF.

The table lists this clonotype with a few counts. This rearrangement joins TRBV10-3 to TRBJ2-5; perhaps D is TRBD1 or TRBD2 (5 bases each). The CDR3 length is 14 residues. Germline CDR1 and CDR2: ENHRY and SYGVKD. Trimming removed 6 bases at V and 5 bases at J, with 16 bases between. DNA for the CDR3: TGTGCCATCAGGGGGGTCGGGCAGTCCGAGACCCAGTACTTC. It specifies CAIRGVGQSETQYF.

The count of this clonotype is one. This clone may be a read error of a much larger clone one base away. The J gene is TRBJ2-7, the V gene TRBV11-1, with D maybe TRBD2 (6 bases). This CDR3 has 15 residues. The germline V and J ends were trimmed by 5 bases and 3 bases, with 17 bases remaining between them. Germline CDR1 is SGHAT and CDR2 is FQDESV (reference sequence). The CDR3 DNA follows: TGTGCCAGCAGCCAGAGCGACGGGGGAGTCTACGAGCAGTACTTC. Translating gives CASSQSDGGVYEQYF.

The V gene is TRBV6-5, the J gene TRBJ2-7; no clear D. Germline loops: CDR1 MNHEY, CDR2 SVGAGI. The V gene lost 0 bases and the J gene lost 3 bases, with 21 bases spanning the gap. This CDR3 has 18 amino acids. The CDR3 bases are TGTGCCAGCAGTTACTCGGGCAGGCGAACTAAGGGAAACTACGAGCAGTACTTC. It encodes CASSYSGRRTKGNYEQYF.

This clonotype was picked up many times. The chain has TRBV2 and TRBJ1-2, with 10 nucleotides matching TRBD1. V lost 4 bases to trimming and J lost 5 bases; unmatched junction nucleotides: 1. There are 13 residues in the CDR3. Germline CDR1 and CDR2: SNHLY and FYNNEI. The DNA for the CDR3 is TGTGCCAGCAGTGGGGGACAGGGGTATGGCTACACCTTC. Translating it yields CASSGGQGYGYTF.

On this clonotype itself: A much bigger clone sits one base away, suggesting this may be a read error. The chain recombines TRBV7-8 with TRBJ1-6; the match to TRBD1 covers 9 bases. Germline lookup yields CDR1 SGHVS and CDR2 FQNEAQ. This CDR3 is 15 amino acids long. The CDR3 DNA is TGTGCCAGCAGCAGGGACAGGGTTCTGAATTCACTCCTCCACTTT. Translated, it gives CASSRDRVLNSLLHF. Looking up the rest from reference TRBV7-8 and TRBJ1-6 gives the full variable domain: GAGVSQSPRYKVAKRGQDVALRCDPISGHVSLFWYQQALGQGPEFLTYFQNEAQLDKSGLPSDRFFAERPEGSVSTLKIQRTQQEDSAVYLCASSRDRVLNSLLHFGNGTRLTVT.

This clonotype was recorded many times. CDR3 in amino acids: CASRSRDLNTEAFF. CDR3 DNA sequence: TGTGCCAGTAGAAGCAGGGACCTGAACACTGAAGCTTTCTTT. J is TRBJ1-1 and V is TRBV19; possibly TRBD1 for D (5 bases). V gave up 6 bases and J gave up 0 bases, with 11 bases separating them. The CDR3 extends over 14 amino acids. Germline lookup yields CDR1 LNHDA and CDR2 SQIVND (reference sequence).

This chain connects TRBV28 to TRBJ2-2; 11 bases align to TRBD2. This CDR3 is 21 amino acids long. Germline V gene data show CDR1 as MDHEN and CDR2 as SYDVKM. V was clipped by 4 bases and J by 0 bases; unmatched bases: 16. The DNA for the CDR3 is TGTGCCAGCAGTTCATTGACCTGGACTAGCGGGTCCCCCGCGAACACCGGGGAGCTGTTTTTT. This gives the protein CASSSLTWTSGSPANTGELFF. Full variable domain (remainder filled in from reference TRBV28 and TRBJ2-2): DVKVTQSSRYLVKRTGEKVFLECVQDMDHENMFWYRQDPGLGLRLIYFSYDVKMKEKGDIPEGYSVSREKKERFSLILESASTNQTSMYLCASSSLTWTSGSPANTGELFFGEGSRLTVL.

The gene calls are TRBV9 and TRBJ2-2, with 10 bases identical to TRBD2. Germline CDR1 is SGDLS and CDR2 is YYNGEE. The CDR3 is made up of 18 amino acids. V trimming: 0 bases; J trimming: 5 bases; junction bases outside the gene matches: 10. This CDR3 is CASSVDPSGSSGTGELFF. DNA for the CDR3: TGTGCCAGCAGCGTAGATCCTAGCGGGAGTTCGGGGACCGGGGAGCTGTTTTTT. Drawing the rest from reference TRBV9 and TRBJ2-2, the complete variable domain is DSGVTQTPKHLITATGQRVTLRCSPRSGDLSVYWYQQSLDQGLQFLIQYYNGEERAKGNILERFSAQQFPDLHSELNLSSLELGDSALYFCASSVDPSGSSGTGELFFGEGSRLTVL.

This clonotype was detected a few times. This may arise from a read error, as a much more abundant clone is one base away. The V and J genes are TRBV12-3 or TRBV12-4 and TRBJ1-5; D is possibly TRBD1 (5 bases). The length of the CDR3 is 15 residues. V shed 1 base and J shed 5 bases, with 12 bases lying between them. In nucleotides, the CDR3 is TGTGCCAGCAGTTTAGGTGGGGACCCCGATCAGCCCCAGCATTTT. Its translation: CASSLGGDPDQPQHF.

J is TRBJ2-1 and V is TRBV11-1; tentatively, D is TRBD1 (6 bases). Per germline, CDR1 SGHAT and CDR2 FQDESV (reference sequence). The V end lost 1 base, the J end lost 8 bases, and 15 bases lay between the germline ends. CDR3 length: 15 residues. The CDR3 coding sequence is TGTGCCAGCAGCTTAGGGGATACAGGGTGGGATGAGCAGTTCTTC. Protein: CASSLGDTGWDEQFF.

V is TRBV30 and J is TRBJ2-7, with D perhaps matching TRBD1 or TRBD2 (5 bases each). The germline V and J ends were trimmed by 1 base and 2 bases, with 9 bases remaining between them. Germline V gene lookup returns CDR1 GTSNPN and CDR2 SVGIG (reference sequence). The CDR3 is 13 residues long. The DNA for the CDR3 is TGTGCCTGGAGTGGTGGGACCCCCTACGAGCAGTACTTC. Residues: CAWSGGTPYEQYF.

This chain joins TRBV29-1 and TRBJ2-7; 10 bases agree with TRBD1. The CDR3 is 14 amino acids. Germline V lookup: CDR1 SQVTM, CDR2 ANQGSEA. J was trimmed by 3 bases and V by 7 bases; bases with no gene match: 9. The CDR3: CSAAPGQGSYEQYF. Here the CDR3 DNA reads TGCAGCGCCGCTCCGGGACAGGGGAGCTACGAGCAGTACTTC.

The chain employs TRBV27 and TRBJ2-7; no clear D gene. The V and J ends lost 7 bases and 0 bases respectively, with 13 bases between them. Germline CDR1 and CDR2: MNHEY and SMNVEV (reference sequence). CDR3 length: 14 amino acids. CDR3 DNA: TGTGCCAGCACCATGGGCCCTAGCTCCTACGAGCAGTACTTC. Its translation is CASTMGPSSYEQYF.